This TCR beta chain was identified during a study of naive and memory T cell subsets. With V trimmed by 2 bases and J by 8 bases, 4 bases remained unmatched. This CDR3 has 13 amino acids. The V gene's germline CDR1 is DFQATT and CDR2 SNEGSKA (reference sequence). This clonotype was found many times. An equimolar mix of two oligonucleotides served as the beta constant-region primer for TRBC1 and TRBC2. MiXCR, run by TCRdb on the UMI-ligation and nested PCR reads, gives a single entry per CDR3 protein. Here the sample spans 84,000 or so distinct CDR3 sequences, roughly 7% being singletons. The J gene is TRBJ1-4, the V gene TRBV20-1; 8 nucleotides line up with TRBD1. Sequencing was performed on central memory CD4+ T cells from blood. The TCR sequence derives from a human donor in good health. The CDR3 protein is CSARSGDREKLFF. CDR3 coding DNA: TGCAGTGCTAGATCGGGGGACAGGGAAAAACTGTTTTTT.